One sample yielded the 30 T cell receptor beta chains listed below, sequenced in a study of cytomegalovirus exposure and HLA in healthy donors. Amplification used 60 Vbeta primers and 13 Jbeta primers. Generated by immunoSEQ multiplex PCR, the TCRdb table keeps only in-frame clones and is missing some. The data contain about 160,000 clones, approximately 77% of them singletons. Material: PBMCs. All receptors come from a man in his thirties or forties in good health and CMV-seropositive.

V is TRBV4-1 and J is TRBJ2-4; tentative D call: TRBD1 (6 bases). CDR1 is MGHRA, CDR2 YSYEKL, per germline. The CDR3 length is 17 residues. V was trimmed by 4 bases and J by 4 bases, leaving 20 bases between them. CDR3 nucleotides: TGCGCCAGCAGCCCACGTCCCCGGACAGCAGATAAAAACATTCAGTACTTC. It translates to CASSPRPRTADKNIQYF.

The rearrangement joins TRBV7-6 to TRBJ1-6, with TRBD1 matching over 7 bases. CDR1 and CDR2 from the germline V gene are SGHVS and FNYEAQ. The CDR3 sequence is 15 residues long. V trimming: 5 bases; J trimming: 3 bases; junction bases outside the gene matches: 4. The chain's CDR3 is CASSEGQYYNSPLHF. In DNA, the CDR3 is TGTGCCAGCAGCGAGGGACAGTACTATAATTCACCCCTCCACTTT. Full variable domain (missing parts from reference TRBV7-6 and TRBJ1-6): GAGVSQSPRYKVTKRGQDVALRCDPISGHVSLYWYRQALGQGPEFLTYFNYEAQQDKSGLPNDRFSAERPEGSISTLTIQRTEQRDSAMYRCASSEGQYYNSPLHFGNGTRLTVT.

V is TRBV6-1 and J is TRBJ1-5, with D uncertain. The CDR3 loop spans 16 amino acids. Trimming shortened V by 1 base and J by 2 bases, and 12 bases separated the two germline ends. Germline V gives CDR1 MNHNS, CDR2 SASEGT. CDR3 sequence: CASSEEDGEGNQPQHF. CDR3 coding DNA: TGTGCCAGCAGTGAAGAAGACGGGGAAGGCAATCAGCCCCAGCATTTT.

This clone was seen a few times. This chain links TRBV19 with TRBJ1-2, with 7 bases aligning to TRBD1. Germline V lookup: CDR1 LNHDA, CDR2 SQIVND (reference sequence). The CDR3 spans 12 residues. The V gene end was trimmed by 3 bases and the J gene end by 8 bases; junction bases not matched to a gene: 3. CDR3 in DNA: TGTGCCAGTAGTATTCCGGGACAGGGCTACACCTTC. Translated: CASSIPGQGYTF. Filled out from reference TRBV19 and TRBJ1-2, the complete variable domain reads DGGITQSPKYLFRKEGQNVTLSCEQNLNHDAMYWYRQDPGQGLRLIYYSQIVNDFQKGDIAEGYSVSREKKESFPLTVTSAQKNPTAFYLCASSIPGQGYTFGSGTRLTVV.

The CDR3 coding sequence is TGTGCCAGCAGCATACAGGGGGCCGATGAAGCTTTCTTT. This gives the protein CASSIQGADEAFF. This chain uses TRBV11-2 with TRBJ1-1; TRBD1 aligns across 9 bases. CDR3 length: 13 amino acids. From germline, CDR1 is SGHAT and CDR2 FQNNGV. V lost 5 bases, J lost 7 bases, and 5 bases stayed unmatched. Complete variable domain (other parts from reference TRBV11-2 and TRBJ1-1): EAGVAQSPRYKIIEKRQSVAFWCNPISGHATLYWYQQILGQGPKLLIQFQNNGVVDDSQLPKDRFSAERLKGVDSTLKIQPAKLEDSAVYLCASSIQGADEAFFGQGTRLTVV.

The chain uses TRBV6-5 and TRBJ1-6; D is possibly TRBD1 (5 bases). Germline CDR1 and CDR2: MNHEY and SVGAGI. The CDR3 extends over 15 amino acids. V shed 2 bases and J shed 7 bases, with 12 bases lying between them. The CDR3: CASSYRAGHNSPLHF. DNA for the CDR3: TGTGCCAGCAGTTACCGGGCAGGGCACAATTCACCCCTCCACTTT.

In nucleotides, the CDR3 is TGTGCCTGGACGTCGCGGGGGGGCTTCCAAGAGACCCAGTACTTC. It is translated as CAWTSRGGFQETQYF. V and J are TRBV30 and TRBJ2-5, with 9 bases lining up with TRBD2. V lost 4 bases, J lost 1 base, and 7 bases stayed unmatched. The germline V gene encodes CDR1 GTSNPN and CDR2 SVGIG (reference sequence). This CDR3 is built from 15 residues.

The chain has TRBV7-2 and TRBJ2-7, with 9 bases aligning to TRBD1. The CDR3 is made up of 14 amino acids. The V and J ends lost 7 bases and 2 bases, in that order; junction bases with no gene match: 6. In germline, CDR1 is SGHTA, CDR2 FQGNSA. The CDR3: CASNAGQGTYEQYF. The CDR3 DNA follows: TGTGCCAGCAACGCGGGACAGGGAACCTACGAGCAGTACTTC.

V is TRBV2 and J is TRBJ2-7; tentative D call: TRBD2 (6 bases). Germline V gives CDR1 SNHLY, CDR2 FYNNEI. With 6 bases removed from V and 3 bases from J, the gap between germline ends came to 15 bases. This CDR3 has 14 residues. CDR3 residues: CASRSLFGGYEQYF. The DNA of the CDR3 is TGTGCCAGCAGGTCCCTCTTCGGGGGCTACGAGCAGTACTTC.

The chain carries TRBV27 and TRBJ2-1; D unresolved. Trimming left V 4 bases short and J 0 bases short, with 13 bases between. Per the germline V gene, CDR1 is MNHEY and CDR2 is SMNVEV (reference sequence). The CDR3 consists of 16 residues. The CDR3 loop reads CASSSTTETSYNEQFF. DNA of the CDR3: TGTGCCAGCAGTTCCACAACAGAAACCTCCTACAATGAGCAGTTCTTC.

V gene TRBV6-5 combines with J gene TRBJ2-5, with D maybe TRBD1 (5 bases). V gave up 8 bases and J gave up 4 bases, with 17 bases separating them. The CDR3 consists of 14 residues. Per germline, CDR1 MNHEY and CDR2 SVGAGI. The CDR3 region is CASGSEGVGETQYF. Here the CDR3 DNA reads TGTGCCAGCGGCTCTGAAGGGGTTGGAGAGACCCAGTACTTC.

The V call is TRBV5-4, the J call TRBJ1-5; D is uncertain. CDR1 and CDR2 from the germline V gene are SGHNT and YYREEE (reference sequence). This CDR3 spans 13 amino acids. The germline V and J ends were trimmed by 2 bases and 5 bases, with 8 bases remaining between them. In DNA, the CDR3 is TGTGCCAGCAGCTTTGCGGGGTATCAGCCCCAGCATTTT. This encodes CASSFAGYQPQHF.

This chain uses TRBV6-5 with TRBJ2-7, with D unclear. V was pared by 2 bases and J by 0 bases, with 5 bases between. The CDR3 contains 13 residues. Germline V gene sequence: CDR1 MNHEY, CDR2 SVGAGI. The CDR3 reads CASSYLSSYEQYF. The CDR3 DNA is TGTGCCAGCAGTTACCTCAGCTCCTACGAGCAGTACTTC.

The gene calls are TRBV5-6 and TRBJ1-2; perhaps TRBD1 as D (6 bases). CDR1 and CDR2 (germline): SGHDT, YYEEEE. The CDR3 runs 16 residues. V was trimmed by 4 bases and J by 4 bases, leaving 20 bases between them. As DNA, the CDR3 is TGTGCCAGCAGCATGGCGGGGGGCACCTCTTTCTATGGCTACACCTTC. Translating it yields CASSMAGGTSFYGYTF.

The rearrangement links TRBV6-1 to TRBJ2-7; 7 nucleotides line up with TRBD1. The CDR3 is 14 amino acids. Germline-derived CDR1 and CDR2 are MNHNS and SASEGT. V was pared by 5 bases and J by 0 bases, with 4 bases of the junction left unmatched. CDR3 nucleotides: TGTGCCAGCAGTCCTGACAGGGTCTCCTACGAGCAGTACTTC. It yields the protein CASSPDRVSYEQYF.

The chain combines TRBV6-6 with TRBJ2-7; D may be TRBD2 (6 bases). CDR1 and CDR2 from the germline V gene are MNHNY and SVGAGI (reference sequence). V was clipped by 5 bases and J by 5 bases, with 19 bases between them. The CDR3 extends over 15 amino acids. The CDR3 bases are TGTGCCAGCAGTACACAATCGACCTCGGGGGACGAGCAGTACTTC. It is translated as CASSTQSTSGDEQYF.

The CDR3 sequence is CASSLRTATNEKLFF. The CDR3 nucleotides read TGTGCCAGCAGCTTACGCACTGCAACTAATGAAAAACTGTTTTTT. The chain employs TRBV7-6 and TRBJ1-4; D remains unclear. This CDR3 spans 15 amino acids. CDR1 and CDR2 from the germline V gene are SGHVS and FNYEAQ. The V end was cut by 2 bases, the J end by 0 bases, with 7 bases between.

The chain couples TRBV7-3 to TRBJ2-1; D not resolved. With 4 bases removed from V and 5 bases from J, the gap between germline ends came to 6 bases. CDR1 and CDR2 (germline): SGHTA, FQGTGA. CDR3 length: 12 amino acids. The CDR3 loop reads CASSSPDNEQFF. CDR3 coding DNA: TGTGCCAGCAGCTCACCGGACAATGAGCAGTTCTTC. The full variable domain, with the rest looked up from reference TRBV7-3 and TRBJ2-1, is GAGVSQTPSNKVTEKGKYVELRCDPISGHTALYWYRQSLGQGPEFLIYFQGTGAADDSGLPNDRFFAVRPEGSVSTLKIQRTERGDSAVYLCASSSPDNEQFFGPGTRLTVL.

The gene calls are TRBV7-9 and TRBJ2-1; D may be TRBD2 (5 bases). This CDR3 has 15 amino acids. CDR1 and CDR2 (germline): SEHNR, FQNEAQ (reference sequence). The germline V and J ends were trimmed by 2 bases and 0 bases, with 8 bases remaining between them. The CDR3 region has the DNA TGTGCCAGCAGCTTATTTGACTACTCCTACAATGAGCAGTTCTTC. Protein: CASSLFDYSYNEQFF.

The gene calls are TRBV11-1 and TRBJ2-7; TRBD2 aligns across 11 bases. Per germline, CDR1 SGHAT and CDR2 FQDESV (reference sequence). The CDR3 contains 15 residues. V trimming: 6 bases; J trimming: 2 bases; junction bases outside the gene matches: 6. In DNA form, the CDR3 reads TGTGCCAGCAGAAAACTAGCGGGGGTGACCTACGAGCAGTACTTC. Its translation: CASRKLAGVTYEQYF.

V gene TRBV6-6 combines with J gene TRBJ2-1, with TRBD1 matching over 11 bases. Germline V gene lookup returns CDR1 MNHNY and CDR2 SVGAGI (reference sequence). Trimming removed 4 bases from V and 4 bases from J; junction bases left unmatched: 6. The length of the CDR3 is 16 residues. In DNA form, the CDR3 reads TGTGCCAGCAGTTCCCCGGACAGGGGGCCATACAATGAGCAGTTCTTC. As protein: CASSSPDRGPYNEQFF.

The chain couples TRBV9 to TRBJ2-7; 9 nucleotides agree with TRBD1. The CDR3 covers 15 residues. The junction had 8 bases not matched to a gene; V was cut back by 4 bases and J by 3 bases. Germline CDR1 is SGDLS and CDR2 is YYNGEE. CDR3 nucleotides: TGTGCCAGCAGCCCAGGCACAGGGGGCTTCTACGAGCAGTACTTC. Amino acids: CASSPGTGGFYEQYF.

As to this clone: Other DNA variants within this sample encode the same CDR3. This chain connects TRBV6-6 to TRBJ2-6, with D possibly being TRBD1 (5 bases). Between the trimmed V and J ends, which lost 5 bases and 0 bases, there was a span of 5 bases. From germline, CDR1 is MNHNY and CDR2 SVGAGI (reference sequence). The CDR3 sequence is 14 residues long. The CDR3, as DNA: TGTGCCAGCAGTAGGGGCTCTGGGGCCAACGTCCTGACTTTC. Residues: CASSRGSGANVLTF.

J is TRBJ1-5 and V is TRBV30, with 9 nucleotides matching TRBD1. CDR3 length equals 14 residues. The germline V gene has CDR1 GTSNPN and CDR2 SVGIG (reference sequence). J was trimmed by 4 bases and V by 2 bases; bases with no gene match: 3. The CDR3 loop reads CAWSTGTGNQPQHF. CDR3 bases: TGTGCCTGGAGTACCGGGACAGGGAATCAGCCCCAGCATTTT.

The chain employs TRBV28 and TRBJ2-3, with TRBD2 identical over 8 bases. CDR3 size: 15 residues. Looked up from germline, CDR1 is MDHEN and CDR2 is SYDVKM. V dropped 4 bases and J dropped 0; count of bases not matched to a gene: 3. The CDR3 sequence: CASSSAGASTDTQYF. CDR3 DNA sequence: TGTGCCAGCAGTTCAGCGGGGGCTAGCACAGATACGCAGTATTTT.

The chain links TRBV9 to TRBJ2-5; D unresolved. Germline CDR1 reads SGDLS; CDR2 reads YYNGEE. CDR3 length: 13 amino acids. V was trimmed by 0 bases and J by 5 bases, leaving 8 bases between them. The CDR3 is CASSVDLSETQYF. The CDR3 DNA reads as TGTGCCAGCAGCGTAGACCTCAGTGAGACCCAGTACTTC.

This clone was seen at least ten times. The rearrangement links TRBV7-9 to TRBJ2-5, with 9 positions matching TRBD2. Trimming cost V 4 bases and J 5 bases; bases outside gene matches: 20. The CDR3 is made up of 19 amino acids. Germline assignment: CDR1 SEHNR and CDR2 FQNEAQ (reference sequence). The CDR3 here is CASSSRGSGGPIARETQYF. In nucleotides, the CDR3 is TGTGCCAGCAGCTCCCGGGGGAGCGGGGGGCCTATCGCGAGGGAGACCCAGTACTTC. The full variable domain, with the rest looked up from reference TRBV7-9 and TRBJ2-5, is DTGVSQNPRHKITKRGQNVTFRCDPISEHNRLYWYRQTLGQGPEFLTYFQNEAQLEKSRLLSDRFSAERPKGSFSTLEIQRTEQGDSAMYLCASSSRGSGGPIARETQYFGPGTRLLVL.

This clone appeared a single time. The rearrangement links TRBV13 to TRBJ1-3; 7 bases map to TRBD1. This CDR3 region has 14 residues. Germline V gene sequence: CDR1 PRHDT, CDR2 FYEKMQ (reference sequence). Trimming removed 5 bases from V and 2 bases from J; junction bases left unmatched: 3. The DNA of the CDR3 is TGTGCCAGCAGCCTTGGGACAGCTGGAAACACCATATATTTT. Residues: CASSLGTAGNTIYF.

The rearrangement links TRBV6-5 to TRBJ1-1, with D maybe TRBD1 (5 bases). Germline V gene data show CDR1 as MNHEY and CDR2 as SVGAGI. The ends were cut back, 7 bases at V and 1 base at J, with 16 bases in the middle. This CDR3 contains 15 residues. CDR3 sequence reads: CASNSPGGGNTEAFF. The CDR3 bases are TGTGCCAGCAACTCTCCAGGCGGGGGGAACACTGAAGCTTTCTTT.

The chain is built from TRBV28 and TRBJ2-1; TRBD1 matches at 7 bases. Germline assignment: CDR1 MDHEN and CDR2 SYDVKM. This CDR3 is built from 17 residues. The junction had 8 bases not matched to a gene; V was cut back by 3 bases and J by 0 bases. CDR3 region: CASSFPTDRSSYNEQFF. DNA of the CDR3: TGTGCCAGCAGTTTCCCGACGGACAGGAGCTCCTACAATGAGCAGTTCTTC.